Listed below are T cell receptor beta chains from one sample, sequenced in a study of T cell changes during pregnancy in multiple sclerosis. The data were produced by immunoSEQ multiplex PCR, yet TCRdb's version contains in-frame clones alone and is incomplete. The sample holds approximately 130,000 clones, 93% seen once. This material consisted of peripheral blood, taken before pregnancy. All receptors derive from a female donor with multiple sclerosis, enrolled in a pregnancy study. Each CDR3 is given with its conserved first and last residue. A D gene is named only where the DNA matches it firmly. Rows give clone size only sometimes, using once, few, many, or a class for an expanded clone.

v_gene	abundance	d_gene	j_gene	CDR3aa	CDR3nt
TRBV5-4	once	.	TRBJ2-1	CASSLDSRGGEQFF	TGTGCCAGCAGCTTGGATAGCAGGGGTGGTGAGCAGTTCTTC
TRBV27	.	.	TRBJ1-2	CASSSFTANGGYGYTF	TGTGCCAGCAGTTCCTTTACAGCCAACGGGGGCTATGGCTACACCTTC
TRBV6-1	.	.	TRBJ2-2	CASSEDPRGGLYTGELFF	TGTGCCAGCAGTGAAGATCCTCGCGGGGGCCTCTACACCGGGGAGCTGTTTTTT
TRBV11-2	.	.	TRBJ1-2	CASSYLGGSYGYTF	TGTGCCAGCAGCTATCTTGGTGGGAGCTATGGCTACACCTTC
TRBV12-5	.	.	TRBJ1-1	CASGLEPDRSEAFF	TGTGCTAGTGGTTTGGAACCGGACAGATCCGAAGCTTTCTTT
TRBV11-2	.	.	TRBJ1-1	CASSLTGFTEAFF	TGTGCCAGCAGCTTAACAGGGTTCACTGAAGCTTTCTTT
TRBV4-2	.	TRBD2	TRBJ2-5	CASSQSLTSEQETQYF	TGTGCCAGCAGCCAAAGCTTAACTAGCGAACAAGAGACCCAGTACTTC
TRBV19	.	TRBD1	TRBJ1-1	CASSPTGDTEAFF	TGTGCCAGTAGTCCTACAGGGGACACTGAAGCTTTCTTT
TRBV5-5	.	.	TRBJ2-2	CASSDWVQANTGELFF	TGTGCCAGCTCTGACTGGGTACAGGCGAACACCGGGGAGCTGTTTTTT
TRBV7-9	.	.	TRBJ2-1	CASSLGSGTAINEQFF	TGTGCCAGCAGCTTAGGCTCCGGGACTGCGATCAATGAGCAGTTCTTC
TRBV9	.	.	TRBJ2-6	CASSVASAARATSSGANVLTF	TGTGCCAGCAGCGTAGCCTCAGCGGCCCGGGCGACCTCCTCTGGGGCCAACGTCCTGACTTTC
TRBV4-2	.	TRBD2	TRBJ2-7	CASSQRSLAGGGSYEQYF	TGTGCCAGCAGCCAACGATCACTAGCGGGAGGAGGATCCTACGAGCAGTACTTC
TRBV2	.	.	TRBJ1-1	CASSVGRGTEAFF	TGTGCCAGCAGCGTCGGCAGGGGCACTGAAGCTTTCTTT
TRBV27	once	TRBD1	TRBJ1-2	CASSLSWDRPGYTF	TGTGCCAGCAGTTTATCGTGGGACAGGCCCGGCTACACCTTC
TRBV23-1	.	.	TRBJ1-1	CASSQSCAGWAEAFF	TGCGCCAGCAGTCAATCGTGCGCAGGGTGGGCTGAAGCTTTCTTT
TRBV2	.	TRBD1	TRBJ1-1	CASRGQVVTEAFF	TGTGCCAGCAGGGGACAGGTCGTCACTGAAGCTTTCTTT
TRBV27	.	TRBD1	TRBJ1-2	CASSLLGTGLNYGYTF	TGTGCCAGCAGTTTACTCGGGACAGGGCTTAATTATGGCTACACCTTC
TRBV19	.	.	TRBJ2-3	CASSTFVGGTDTQYF	TGTGCCAGTAGTACCTTCGTGGGGGGTACAGATACGCAGTATTTT
TRBV2	.	TRBD1	TRBJ1-1	CASRSLTAGGTEAFF	TGTGCCAGCCGATCCCTTACGGCAGGGGGCACTGAAGCTTTCTTT
TRBV11-3	.	.	TRBJ2-6	CASSLDSSGANVLTF	TGTGCCAGCAGTTTGGACTCGTCCGGGGCCAACGTCCTGACTTTC
TRBV5-8	.	TRBD2	TRBJ2-1	CASSQRLAGIYNEQFF	TGTGCCAGCAGCCAAAGACTAGCGGGAATATACAATGAGCAGTTCTTC
TRBV7-2	.	TRBD1	TRBJ2-2	CASHRDRGYTGELFF	TGTGCCAGCCACCGGGACAGGGGTTATACCGGGGAGCTGTTTTTT
TRBV14	.	.	TRBJ2-2	CASSQDLGGELFF	TGTGCCAGCAGCCAAGATCTAGGCGGGGAGCTGTTTTTT
TRBV25-1	.	.	TRBJ1-5	CASSGGGWVNQPQHF	TGTGCCAGCAGTGGAGGGGGTTGGGTCAATCAGCCCCAGCATTTT
TRBV5-1	few	TRBD1	TRBJ1-6	CASSYSGGGNSPLHF	TGCGCCAGCAGCTATTCAGGGGGTGGAAATTCACCCCTCCACTTT
TRBV5-5	.	TRBD1	TRBJ1-4	CASSLAGAGGGEKLFF	TGTGCCAGCAGCTTGGCCGGGGCAGGGGGAGGAGAAAAACTGTTTTTT
TRBV10-3	.	.	TRBJ2-2	CAISGTGELFF	TGTGCCATCAGCGGGACCGGGGAGCTGTTTTTT
TRBV18	.	.	TRBJ2-5	CASSNVQETQYF	TGTGCCAGCTCAAATGTACAAGAGACCCAGTACTTC
TRBV30	.	TRBD2	TRBJ2-5	CAWERGQETQYF	TGTGCCTGGGAGCGGGGCCAAGAGACCCAGTACTTC
TRBV2	.	TRBD1	TRBJ2-2	CASTRLTGGPSNTGELFF	TGTGCCAGTACTAGATTGACAGGGGGCCCGTCCAACACCGGGGAGCTGTTTTTT
TRBV7-6	.	TRBD2	TRBJ2-1	CASSPIGLAGVPYNEQFF	TGTGCCAGCAGCCCTATCGGACTAGCGGGAGTCCCATACAATGAGCAGTTCTTC
TRBV5-4	.	TRBD1	TRBJ2-7	CASSPDRGYYEQYF	TGTGCCAGCAGCCCGGACAGGGGGTACTACGAGCAGTACTTC
TRBV6-1	.	.	TRBJ1-5	CASKEGVGINQPQHF	TGTGCCAGCAAAGAGGGCGTAGGGATCAATCAGCCCCAGCATTTT